This entry lists 32 T cell receptor beta chains sequenced from one sample in a study of PD-1 blockade in classical Hodgkin lymphoma. In every patient, relapse followed autologous stem cell transplantation, while exposure to brentuximab vedotin differed. Using immunoSEQ multiplex PCR, the repertoire was profiled, and TCRdb retains in-frame clones only, with some absent. The sample has fewer than 15,000 clones, about 82% seen once. The material sequenced was peripheral blood mononuclear cells (PBMCs), taken at baseline. The receptors shown here come from a human donor with classical Hodgkin lymphoma.

This CDR3 is CASSPSGLSGETQYF. In nucleotides, the CDR3 is TGTGCCAGCAGTCCCTCCGGACTTAGCGGCGAGACCCAGTACTTC. V gene TRBV11-2 combines with J gene TRBJ2-5; TRBD2 might be the D (6 bases). The CDR3 sequence is 15 residues long. V was pared by 6 bases and J by 5 bases, with 19 bases between. Germline loops: CDR1 SGHAT, CDR2 FQNNGV. Looking up the rest from reference TRBV11-2 and TRBJ2-5 gives the full variable domain: EAGVAQSPRYKIIEKRQSVAFWCNPISGHATLYWYQQILGQGPKLLIQFQNNGVVDDSQLPKDRFSAERLKGVDSTLKIQPAKLEDSAVYLCASSPSGLSGETQYFGPGTRLLVL.

This chain connects TRBV6-5 to TRBJ2-1; D unresolved. Germline lookup yields CDR1 MNHEY and CDR2 SVGAGI. This CDR3 spans 14 amino acids. The V and J ends lost 2 bases and 8 bases respectively, with 13 bases between them. The CDR3 DNA reads as TGTGCCAGCAGTTACAGGGTCGGTTTCTATGAGCAGTTCTTC. This sequence encodes CASSYRVGFYEQFF.

The chain couples TRBV7-2 to TRBJ2-7; no reliable D call. This CDR3 spans 13 amino acids. V was pared by 0 bases and J by 3 bases, with 6 bases between. Germline CDR1 is SGHTA and CDR2 is FQGNSA. CDR3 in amino acids: CASSLANYYEQYF. CDR3 DNA: TGTGCCAGCAGCTTAGCGAACTACTACGAGCAGTACTTC.

CDR3 region: CASSPEETQYF. For the CDR3, the DNA is TGTGCCAGCTCACCAGAAGAGACCCAGTACTTC. The V and J genes are TRBV18 and TRBJ2-5; D is unclear. Germline-derived CDR1 and CDR2 are KGHSH and LQKENI. V lost 2 bases, J lost 3 bases, and 1 base lay in between. This CDR3 region has 11 residues.

The J gene is TRBJ2-1, the V gene TRBV28; tentatively, D is TRBD1 (7 bases). The germline V and J ends were trimmed by 2 bases and 7 bases, with 9 bases remaining between them. CDR3 length equals 13 residues. CDR1 and CDR2 from the germline V gene are MDHEN and SYDVKM. The CDR3, as DNA: TGTGCCAGCAGTTTAGCAGGGGGGAATGAGCAGTTCTTC. It encodes CASSLAGGNEQFF.

The chain combines TRBV10-3 with TRBJ2-2, with 7 positions matching TRBD2. This CDR3 spans 16 amino acids. The germline CDR1 and CDR2 sequences are ENHRY and SYGVKD. With 0 bases clipped from V and 4 bases from J, the junction kept 5 bases outside the gene matches. The CDR3 region is CAISESGRGFTGELFF. In DNA, the CDR3 is TGTGCCATCAGTGAGTCGGGGCGGGGGTTCACCGGGGAGCTGTTTTTT.

The chain uses TRBV7-2 and TRBJ1-1, with TRBD1 matching over 9 bases. CDR1 is SGHTA and CDR2 is FQGNSA in the germline V gene. V was pared by 6 bases and J by 5 bases, with 10 bases of the junction left unmatched. The CDR3 spans 15 residues. As DNA, the CDR3 is TGTGCCAGCAGTCGACAACAGGGGGCTGGGACTGAAGCTTTCTTT. The encoded protein is CASSRQQGAGTEAFF. Based on the CDR3 plus reference TRBV7-2 and TRBJ1-1, the full variable domain is GAGVSQSPSNKVTEKGKDVELRCDPISGHTALYWYRQSLGQGLEFLIYFQGNSAPDKSGLPSDRFSAERTGGSVSTLTIQRTQQEDSAVYLCASSRQQGAGTEAFFGQGTRLTVV.

Points on this clone: The sample holds other DNA sequences that translate to the same CDR3. CDR3 residues: CASSLDGRPNTEAFF. CDR3 DNA sequence: TGCGCCAGCAGCTTGGACGGCAGACCAAACACTGAAGCTTTCTTT. The gene calls are TRBV5-1 and TRBJ1-1; D ambiguous. The V gene's germline CDR1 is SGHRS and CDR2 YFSETQ. The CDR3 is made up of 15 amino acids. Trimming left V 0 bases short and J 2 bases short, with 11 bases between. The variable domain in full, completed from reference TRBV5-1 and TRBJ1-1, reads KAGVTQTPRYLIKTRGQQVTLSCSPISGHRSVSWYQQTPGQGLQFLFEYFSETQRNKGNFPGRFSGRQFSNSRSEMNVSTLELGDSALYLCASSLDGRPNTEAFFGQGTRLTVV.

The chain carries TRBV6-5 and TRBJ1-6, with D unresolved. In germline, CDR1 is MNHEY, CDR2 SVGAGI. This CDR3 comprises 14 residues. V was cut by 7 bases and J by 2 bases, with 9 bases left in between. Here the CDR3 DNA reads TGTGCCAGCAACTCCGGGACCTATAATTCACCCCTCCACTTT. Translation gives CASNSGTYNSPLHF.

A note on this clone: Distinct nucleotide sequences in the sample also encode this CDR3. CDR3 coding DNA: TGTGCCAGCAGCCGAGGGACAGTGAACACTGAAGCTTTCTTT. Translating it yields CASSRGTVNTEAFF. The gene calls are TRBV7-2 and TRBJ1-1; 7 bases line up with TRBD1. The length of the CDR3 is 14 residues. Trimming removed 5 bases from V and 0 bases from J; junction bases left unmatched: 3. CDR1 and CDR2 (germline): SGHTA, FQGNSA.

The genes are TRBV4-2 and TRBJ1-2; no clear D. V lost 5 bases, J lost 5 bases, and 15 bases lay in between. This CDR3 comprises 14 residues. CDR1 LGHNA and CDR2 YNFKEQ come from the germline V gene. Written as DNA, the CDR3 is TGTGCCAGCAGCGGACGGACCCCAAGTTATGGCTACACCTTC. Translating gives CASSGRTPSYGYTF.

This chain links TRBV10-3 with TRBJ2-1; D may be TRBD1 (5 bases). CDR1 and CDR2 from the germline V gene are ENHRY and SYGVKD. V dropped 3 bases and J dropped 11 bases, with 11 bases sitting between them. There are 12 residues in the CDR3. The CDR3 here is CAISEPTGKQFF. DNA for the CDR3: TGTGCCATCAGTGAACCCACAGGAAAGCAGTTCTTC.

This rearrangement joins TRBV5-6 to TRBJ1-1; TRBD1 matches at 12 bases. This CDR3 has 16 amino acids. The germline V gene has CDR1 SGHDT and CDR2 YYEEEE. The V and J ends lost 4 bases and 3 bases, in that order; junction bases with no gene match: 7. CDR3 loop: CASSGGTGGAYTEAFF. The DNA for the CDR3 is TGTGCCAGCAGCGGAGGGACAGGGGGCGCGTACACTGAAGCTTTCTTT.

J is TRBJ1-3 and V is TRBV21-1; TRBD1, the table's D call, was not compared with the DNA. TRBV21-1 corresponds to a pseudogene. The CDR3 is made up of 19 amino acids. CDR3 sequence (DNA): TGTGCCAGCAGACCACCGACAGGGAACCCAAGGTTGTCCGAAAACACCATATATTTT. Translating gives CASRPPTGNPRLSENTIYF.

This clone is a singleton in its sample. V is TRBV28 and J is TRBJ2-3; the D gene is possibly TRBD2 (5 bases). Germline V gene lookup returns CDR1 MDHEN and CDR2 SYDVKM. CDR3 size: 14 residues. Trimming took off 7 bases at V and 3 bases at J, with 14 bases between the two ends. In nucleotides, the CDR3 is TGTGCCAGCACCATAACTAGTCGGACAGATACGCAGTATTTT. The encoded protein is CASTITSRTDTQYF.

The chain carries TRBV10-2 and TRBJ2-3; D remains unclear. Germline-derived CDR1 and CDR2 are WSHSY and SAAADI. This CDR3 spans 14 amino acids. Deletions cut 8 bases from V and 1 base from J, with 13 bases between. CDR3 in DNA: TGCGCCAGCGAAGATCCCGGCGGCACAGATACGCAGTATTTT. Translated: CASEDPGGTDTQYF.

The J gene is TRBJ1-6, the V gene TRBV4-2; D unclear. The germline V and J ends were trimmed by 2 bases and 6 bases, with 14 bases remaining between them. The CDR3 has 16 residues. CDR1 and CDR2 (germline): LGHNA, YNFKEQ. CDR3 nucleotides: TGTGCCAGCAGCCAATTGACGGGCGGTGGTAATTCACCCCTCCACTTT. Protein sequence: CASSQLTGGGNSPLHF.

The chain employs TRBV11-2 and TRBJ2-5; 8 bases map to TRBD1. Unmatched junction bases numbered 7, after V lost 5 bases and J lost 2 bases. Per germline, CDR1 SGHAT and CDR2 FQNNGV. The CDR3 loop spans 15 amino acids. The DNA of the CDR3 is TGTGCCAGCAGCCGTGGACAGGGAGGTCAAGAGACCCAGTACTTC. Protein sequence: CASSRGQGGQETQYF.

This chain uses TRBV5-1 with TRBJ2-2; no firm D call. Trimming shortened V by 1 base and J by 5 bases, and 6 bases separated the two germline ends. The germline CDR1 and CDR2 sequences are SGHRS and YFSETQ. The CDR3 is made up of 13 amino acids. As DNA, the CDR3 is TGCGCCAGCAGCTTGAGGCTTACCGGGGAGCTGTTTTTT. Encoded protein: CASSLRLTGELFF.

This clone was seen only once. The genes are TRBV28 and TRBJ1-2; the D is unclear. Trimming left V 7 bases short and J 6 bases short, with 15 bases between. The germline CDR1 and CDR2 sequences are MDHEN and SYDVKM. The CDR3 is 13 amino acids. DNA of the CDR3: TGTGCCAGCACCCCCACCCCAATCGATGGCTACACCTTC. Translation: CASTPTPIDGYTF.

This clone showed up just once. For the CDR3, the DNA is TGCAGCATTTGGACAGTAAACTATGGCTACACCTTC. Translated: CSIWTVNYGYTF. This rearrangement joins TRBV29-1 to TRBJ1-2; D is perhaps TRBD1 (6 bases). The CDR3 is 12 amino acids. Germline assignment: CDR1 SQVTM and CDR2 ANQGSEA. V lost 8 bases and J lost 2, with 12 bases in between.

The gene calls are TRBV5-1 and TRBJ2-3; unclear D gene. This CDR3 has 12 amino acids. The V gene lost 4 bases and the J gene lost 3 bases, with 6 bases spanning the gap. CDR1 SGHRS and CDR2 YFSETQ come from the germline V gene. CDR3 in DNA: TGCGCCAGCAGCATAGGGACAGATACGCAGTATTTT. Its protein is CASSIGTDTQYF. The whole variable domain, remainder taken from reference TRBV5-1 and TRBJ2-3, is KAGVTQTPRYLIKTRGQQVTLSCSPISGHRSVSWYQQTPGQGLQFLFEYFSETQRNKGNFPGRFSGRQFSNSRSEMNVSTLELGDSALYLCASSIGTDTQYFGPGTRLTVL.

A single count supports this clone. This chain uses TRBV18 with TRBJ2-2; the D is unclear. The V and J ends lost 3 bases and 4 bases respectively, with 6 bases between them. Germline CDR1 is KGHSH and CDR2 is LQKENI. The CDR3 is 13 residues long. The chain's CDR3 is CASSPASTGELFF. The CDR3 bases are TGTGCCAGCTCACCCGCAAGCACCGGGGAGCTGTTTTTT.

Concerning this clone itself: The junction differs from germline at one of its ends, possibly a read error. This chain connects TRBV18 to TRBJ2-7; D gene ambiguous. Germline V gives CDR1 KGHSH, CDR2 LQKENI. This CDR3 contains 15 residues. For the CDR3, the DNA is TGTGCCAGCTCCCCACCCCCCTTGTACTCCTACGAGCAGTACTTC. It is translated as CASSPPPLYSYEQYF.

The chain combines TRBV2 with TRBJ1-5, with D perhaps matching TRBD1 (6 bases). Germline V CDR1 and CDR2: SNHLY, FYNNEI. This CDR3 comprises 13 residues. Between the trimmed V and J ends, which lost 9 bases and 1 base, there was a span of 10 bases. CDR3 in DNA: TGTGCCAGTCAGGGGAGGAGCAATCAGCCCCAGCATTTT. Its protein product is CASQGRSNQPQHF.

This clone was recorded a few times. The gene calls are TRBV28 and TRBJ1-4; D not resolved. CDR1 is MDHEN and CDR2 is SYDVKM in the germline V gene. The CDR3 has 12 residues. The germline V and J ends were trimmed by 2 bases and 9 bases, with 7 bases remaining between them. CDR3 in DNA: TGTGCCAGCAGTTTAGGGTTTCAAAAACTGTTTTTT. Its translation: CASSLGFQKLFF.

The chain combines TRBV7-2 with TRBJ2-5; a weak D match, TRBD2 (5 bases). This CDR3 spans 13 amino acids. The germline V gene encodes CDR1 SGHTA and CDR2 FQGNSA. V shed 3 bases and J shed 3 bases, with 8 bases lying between them. This chain's CDR3 is CASSLGAEETQYF. For the CDR3, the DNA is TGTGCCAGCAGCTTGGGAGCGGAAGAGACCCAGTACTTC.

The rearrangement uses TRBV11-1 and TRBJ2-3; D call uncertain. The CDR3 runs to 12 residues. V dropped 3 bases and J dropped 2 bases, with 3 bases sitting between them. CDR1 is SGHAT and CDR2 is FQDESV in the germline V gene (reference sequence). CDR3 sequence reads: CASSFYTDTQYF. The CDR3 DNA follows: TGTGCCAGCAGCTTCTACACAGATACGCAGTATTTT.

The chain combines TRBV18 with TRBJ1-4; 7 nucleotides agree with TRBD1. V lost 2 bases and J lost 5; bases outside the gene matches: 8. The germline V gene has CDR1 KGHSH and CDR2 LQKENI. CDR3 length: 16 amino acids. The chain's CDR3 is CASSPTRRGRNEKLFF. CDR3 nucleotide sequence: TGTGCCAGCTCACCAACCCGAAGGGGGCGAAATGAAAAACTGTTTTTT.

This clone has a handful of counts. J is TRBJ1-2 and V is TRBV5-8, with D hard to call. This CDR3 region has 13 residues. Per the germline V gene, CDR1 is SGHTS and CDR2 is YDEGEE. Trimming left V 1 base short and J 8 bases short, with 12 bases between. CDR3 in amino acids: CASSLLRLFGYTF. CDR3 in DNA: TGTGCCAGCAGCTTGCTAAGGTTGTTCGGCTACACCTTC.

The J gene is TRBJ1-4, the V gene TRBV7-3; 7 bases map to TRBD1. V shed 3 bases, J shed 8 bases, and the junction held 9 bases outside the gene matches. The length of the CDR3 is 15 residues. In germline, CDR1 is SGHTA, CDR2 FQGTGA. CDR3 sequence: CASSLTGRVGEKLFF. For the CDR3, the DNA is TGTGCCAGCAGCTTGACAGGGAGAGTGGGCGAAAAACTGTTTTTT.

This sequence joins TRBV27 and TRBJ2-1; TRBD1 matches at 8 bases. The CDR3 covers 14 residues. V dropped 6 bases and J dropped 4; count of bases not matched to a gene: 5. CDR1 MNHEY and CDR2 SMNVEV come from the germline V gene (reference sequence). The CDR3: CASRLTGDYNEQFF. CDR3 sequence (DNA): TGTGCCAGCAGATTGACAGGGGATTACAATGAGCAGTTCTTC.